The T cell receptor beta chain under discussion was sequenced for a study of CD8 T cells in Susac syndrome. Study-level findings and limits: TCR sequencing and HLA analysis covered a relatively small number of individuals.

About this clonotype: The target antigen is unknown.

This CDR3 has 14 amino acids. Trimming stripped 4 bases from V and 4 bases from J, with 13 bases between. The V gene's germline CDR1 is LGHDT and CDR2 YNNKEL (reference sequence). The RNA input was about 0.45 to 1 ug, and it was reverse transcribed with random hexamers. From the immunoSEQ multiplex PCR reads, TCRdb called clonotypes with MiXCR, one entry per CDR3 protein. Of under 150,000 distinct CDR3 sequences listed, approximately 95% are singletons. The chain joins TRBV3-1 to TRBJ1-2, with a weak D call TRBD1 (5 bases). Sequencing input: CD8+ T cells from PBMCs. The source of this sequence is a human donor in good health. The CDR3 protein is CASSLLLGAYGYTF. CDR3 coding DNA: TGTGCCAGCAGCCTCCTCCTTGGGGCCTATGGCTACACCTTC. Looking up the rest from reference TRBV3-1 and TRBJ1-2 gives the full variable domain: DTAVSQTPKYLVTQMGNDKSIKCEQNLGHDTMYWYKQDSKKFLKIMFSYNNKELIINETVPNRFSPKSPDKAHLNLHINSLELGDSAVYFCASSLLLGAYGYTFGSGTRLTVV.